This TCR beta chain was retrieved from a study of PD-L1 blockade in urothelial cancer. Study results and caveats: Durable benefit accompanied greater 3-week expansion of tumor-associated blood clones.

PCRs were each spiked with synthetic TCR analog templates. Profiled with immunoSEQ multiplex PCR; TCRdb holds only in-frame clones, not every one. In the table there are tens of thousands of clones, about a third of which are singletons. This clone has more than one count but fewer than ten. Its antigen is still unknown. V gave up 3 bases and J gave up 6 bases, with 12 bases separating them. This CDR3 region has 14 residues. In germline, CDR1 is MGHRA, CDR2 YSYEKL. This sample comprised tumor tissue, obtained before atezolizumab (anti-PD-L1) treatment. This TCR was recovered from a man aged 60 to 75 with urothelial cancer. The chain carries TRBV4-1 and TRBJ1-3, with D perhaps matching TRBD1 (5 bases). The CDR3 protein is CASSQDNTENTIYF. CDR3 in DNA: TGCGCCAGCAGCCAGGACAACACGGAAAACACCATATATTTT.